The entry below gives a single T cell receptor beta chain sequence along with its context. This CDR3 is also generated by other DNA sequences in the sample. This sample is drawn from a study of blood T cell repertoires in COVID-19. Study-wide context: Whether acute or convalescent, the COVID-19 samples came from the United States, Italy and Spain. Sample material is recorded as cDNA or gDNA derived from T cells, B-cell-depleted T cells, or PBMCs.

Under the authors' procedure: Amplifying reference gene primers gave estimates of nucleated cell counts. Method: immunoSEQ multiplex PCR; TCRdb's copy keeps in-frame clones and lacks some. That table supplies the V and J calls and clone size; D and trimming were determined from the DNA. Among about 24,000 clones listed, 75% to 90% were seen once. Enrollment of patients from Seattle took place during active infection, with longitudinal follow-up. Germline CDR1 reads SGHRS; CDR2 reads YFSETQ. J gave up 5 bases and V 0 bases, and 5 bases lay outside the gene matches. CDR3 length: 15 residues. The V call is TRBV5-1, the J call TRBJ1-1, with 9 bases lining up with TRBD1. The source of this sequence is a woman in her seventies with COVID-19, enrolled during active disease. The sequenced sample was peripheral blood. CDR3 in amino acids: CASSLARDRVTEAFF. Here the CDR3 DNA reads TGCGCCAGCAGCTTGGCGAGGGACAGGGTTACTGAAGCTTTCTTT.